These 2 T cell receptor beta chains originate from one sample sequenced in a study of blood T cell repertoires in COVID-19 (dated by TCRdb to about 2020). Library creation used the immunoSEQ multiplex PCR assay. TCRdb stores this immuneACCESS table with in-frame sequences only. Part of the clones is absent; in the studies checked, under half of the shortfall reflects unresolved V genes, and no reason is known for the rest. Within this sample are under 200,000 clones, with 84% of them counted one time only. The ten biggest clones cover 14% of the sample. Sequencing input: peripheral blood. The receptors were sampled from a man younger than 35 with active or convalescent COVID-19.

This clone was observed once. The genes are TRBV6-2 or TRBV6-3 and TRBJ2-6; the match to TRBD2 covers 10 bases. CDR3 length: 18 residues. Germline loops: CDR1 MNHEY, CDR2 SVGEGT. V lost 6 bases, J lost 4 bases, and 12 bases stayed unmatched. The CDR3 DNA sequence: TGTGCCAGCAGCTCACCCCTAGCGGGAGTTTCCGGGGCCAACGTCCTGACTTTC. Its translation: CASSSPLAGVSGANVLTF.

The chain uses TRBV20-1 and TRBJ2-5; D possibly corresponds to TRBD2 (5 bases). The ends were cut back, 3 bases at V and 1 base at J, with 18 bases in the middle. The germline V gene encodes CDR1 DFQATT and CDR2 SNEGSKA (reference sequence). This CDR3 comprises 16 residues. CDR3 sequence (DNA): TGCAGTGCTAGTGATTATCTAGCAGAGTCCCAAGAGACCCAGTACTTC. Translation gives CSASDYLAESQETQYF.